The source of this T cell receptor beta chain is a study of T cells after yellow fever vaccination. Overall study results and limits: Highly abundant clonotypes carried over from the bulk population could end up in FACS-sorted repertoires as contaminants. Most clones from primary vaccination were detected again post-booster (just over 95% CD4, about 85% CD8).

This clonotype was recorded at least ten times. The target antigen is unknown. From germline, CDR1 is SGHAT and CDR2 FQNNGV. This CDR3 has 18 amino acids. V lost 5 bases, J lost 0 bases, and 8 bases stayed unmatched. By 5'RACE template switching, TCR cDNA was produced, with a universal primer site and UMIs added in the process. TCRdb fed the 5' RACE reads into MiXCR, producing one record per CDR3 protein. In the table there are a few hundred thousand distinct CDR3 sequences, about 7% of which are singletons. This specimen was CD4+ T cells sorted from PBMCs, taken 15 days after the yellow fever booster vaccination. The clonotype comes from a man in his thirties or forties who received the YFV17D yellow fever vaccine. The V and J genes are TRBV11-2 and TRBJ2-3, with 13 bases identical to TRBD2. The CDR3 loop reads CASSRLAGGSGSTDTQYF. CDR3 DNA sequence: TGTGCCAGCAGCCGACTAGCGGGAGGTTCGGGTAGCACAGATACGCAGTATTTT.